These 17 T cell receptor beta chains were all obtained from the same sample, sequenced in a study of blood T cells in healthy people across ages. Through a sample-barcoded 5' primer and a J-beta primer mix, a second PCR was run for roughly 6 to 12 cycles. TCRdb reprocessed the 5' RACE reads via MiXCR and lists one record per CDR3 protein. Of over a million distinct CDR3 sequences detected, more than 40% appear once; the ten largest clones hold approximately 20%. Material for sequencing was blood. These receptors were taken from a woman aged 55-69 years in good health.

V usage is TRBV4-1 and J usage is TRBJ2-7; D perhaps matches TRBD1 (5 bases). The CDR3 is made up of 15 amino acids. V was shortened by 1 base and J by 1 base, with 11 bases between the two germline ends. Germline values: CDR1 MGHRA, CDR2 YSYEKL. CDR3 protein: CASSQAGAASYEQYF. The CDR3 DNA is TGCGCCAGCAGCCAAGCTGGGGCAGCGTCCTACGAGCAGTACTTC.

This clonotype was observed a handful of times. The V and J genes are TRBV20-1 and TRBJ2-1; the match to TRBD2 covers 7 bases. Germline lookup yields CDR1 DFQATT and CDR2 SNEGSKA (reference sequence). There are 13 residues in the CDR3. The V gene end was trimmed by 4 bases and the J gene end by 9 bases; junction bases not matched to a gene: 9. DNA for the CDR3: TGCAGTGCTAAAGAGACTAGCTTTCCTGAGCAGTTCTTC. Translation: CSAKETSFPEQFF.

This clonotype was observed at least ten times. The chain is built from TRBV6-1 and TRBJ2-7; perhaps TRBD2 as D (5 bases). The germline V and J ends were trimmed by 5 bases and 4 bases, with 12 bases remaining between them. Germline-derived CDR1 and CDR2 are MNHNS and SASEGT. CDR3 length equals 13 residues. The CDR3 protein is CASSTEGRYEQYF. The CDR3, as DNA: TGTGCCAGCAGTACCGAGGGCCGTTACGAGCAGTACTTC.

This clonotype has a count of ten or more. The rearrangement uses TRBV20-1 and TRBJ2-1; TRBD2 agrees at 13 bases. After removal of 6 bases from V and 6 bases from J, the junction contained 11 bases not matched to a gene. The V gene's germline CDR1 is DFQATT and CDR2 SNEGSKA (reference sequence). CDR3 length: 16 residues. CDR3 sequence: CSATTMGLAGINEQFF. For the CDR3, the DNA is TGCAGTGCCACTACGATGGGACTAGCGGGAATCAATGAGCAGTTCTTC.

V usage is TRBV18 and J usage is TRBJ2-7; no clear D gene. CDR3 size: 12 residues. CDR1 KGHSH and CDR2 LQKENI come from the germline V gene. The V gene lost 6 bases and the J gene lost 6 bases, with 12 bases spanning the gap. CDR3 in DNA: TGTGCCAGCTCCACCGCCCCTAGCGAGCAGTACTTC. Translated: CASSTAPSEQYF.

The chain employs TRBV20-1 and TRBJ2-1; the match to TRBD1 covers 7 bases. V shed 6 bases and J 8 bases; nucleotides not matched to a gene: 19. Germline V gene data show CDR1 as DFQATT and CDR2 as SNEGSKA (reference sequence). The CDR3 is made up of 16 amino acids. The CDR3 reads CSAKQQGRSFRDEQFF. Written as DNA, the CDR3 is TGCAGTGCAAAACAACAGGGGCGTTCTTTTCGTGATGAGCAGTTCTTC.

The CDR3 region is CSARDQRTGYSYEQYF. CDR3 nucleotide sequence: TGCAGTGCTAGAGATCAAAGGACAGGGTATTCTTACGAGCAGTACTTC. V usage is TRBV20-1 and J usage is TRBJ2-7; 8 positions agree with TRBD1. J gave up 4 bases and V 0 bases, and 11 bases lay outside the gene matches. CDR3 size: 16 residues. Looked up from germline, CDR1 is DFQATT and CDR2 is SNEGSKA (reference sequence).

The V gene is TRBV7-9, the J gene TRBJ2-3; D not certain. V was clipped by 4 bases and J by 6 bases, with 20 bases between them. The CDR3 consists of 16 residues. Germline CDR1 SEHNR, CDR2 FQNEAQ (reference sequence). This CDR3 reads CASSSPLSRMRDTQYF. CDR3 DNA: TGTGCCAGCAGCTCGCCCCTTTCACGTATGAGGGATACGCAGTATTTT.

The DNA for the CDR3 is TGCAGTGCTAGAGATCGCCGGGACAGGGGGTGGAGGATTCGGTTCTTC. Encoded protein: CSARDRRDRGWRIRFF. The chain employs TRBV20-1 and TRBJ2-1, with TRBD1 identical over 11 bases. The J segment lost 15 bases and the V segment lost 0 bases, leaving 16 bases of the junction unmatched. Germline-derived CDR1 and CDR2 are DFQATT and SNEGSKA (reference sequence). The CDR3 totals 16 residues.

The chain combines TRBV10-3 with TRBJ1-5, with 7 bases identical to TRBD1. The CDR3 runs to 14 residues. The germline V gene encodes CDR1 ENHRY and CDR2 SYGVKD. V lost 5 bases to trimming and J lost 2 bases; unmatched junction nucleotides: 3. The CDR3 region is CAISSDRGNQPQHF. The DNA for the CDR3 is TGTGCCATCAGTTCAGACAGGGGCAATCAGCCCCAGCATTTT.

The chain uses TRBV28 and TRBJ2-3, with unresolved D. The CDR3 contains 15 residues. Trimming removed 4 bases at V and 5 bases at J, with 16 bases between. Germline CDR1 and CDR2: MDHEN and SYDVKM. CDR3 in DNA: TGTGCCAGCAGTTCCGATGGGAACACGGGAGATACGCAGTATTTT. Its translation is CASSSDGNTGDTQYF.

This clonotype appeared once. The CDR3 protein is CASSPLERQFF. CDR3 bases: TGTGCCAGCAGTCCCCTCGAGCGGCAGTTCTTC. The rearrangement uses TRBV6-6 and TRBJ2-1; D remains ambiguous. Germline-derived CDR1 and CDR2 are MNHNY and SVGAGI (reference sequence). This CDR3 has 11 amino acids. V was clipped by 5 bases and J by 12 bases, with 11 bases between them.

This clonotype occurred a few times. The CDR3 DNA is TGTGCCAGCACCCTTAGAGGGGTTAGTTTGAGGGAGCAGTTCTTC. Translation gives CASTLRGVSLREQFF. The chain is built from TRBV27 and TRBJ2-1; D assignment may be TRBD1 or TRBD2 (5 bases each). Germline lookup yields CDR1 MNHEY and CDR2 SMNVEV (reference sequence). The V end lost 7 bases, the J end lost 10 bases, and 23 bases lay between the germline ends. This CDR3 contains 15 residues.

V gene TRBV18 combines with J gene TRBJ1-1; D gene unclear. This CDR3 has 15 amino acids. Per the germline V gene, CDR1 is KGHSH and CDR2 is LQKENI. The V gene lost 1 base and the J gene lost 4 bases, with 13 bases spanning the gap. The CDR3 DNA sequence: TGTGCCAGCTCACCACTTGCGGCAGGTGGCACTGAAGCTTTCTTT. This gives the protein CASSPLAAGGTEAFF.

The gene calls are TRBV27 and TRBJ2-1, with D maybe TRBD2 (5 bases). This CDR3 region has 14 residues. With 2 bases removed from V and 9 bases from J, the gap between germline ends came to 14 bases. CDR1 MNHEY and CDR2 SMNVEV come from the germline V gene (reference sequence). CDR3 DNA: TGTGCCAGCAGTTTAACCGGGGTAGTTCGTGAGCAGTTCTTC. It codes for CASSLTGVVREQFF.

The chain is built from TRBV28 and TRBJ1-1, with D perhaps TRBD1 (6 bases). Trimming removed 9 bases from V and 0 bases from J, with 20 bases in between. The CDR3 covers 16 residues. Germline loops: CDR1 MDHEN, CDR2 SYDVKM. CDR3 coding DNA: TGTGCCAGTCCCCGGGGGCGCGGGTCAATGAACACTGAAGCTTTCTTT. It specifies CASPRGRGSMNTEAFF.

The chain employs TRBV6-5 and TRBJ2-7; D is unresolved. CDR3 length: 14 amino acids. Trimming shortened V by 2 bases and J by 4 bases, and 12 bases separated the two germline ends. Germline values: CDR1 MNHEY, CDR2 SVGAGI. For the CDR3, the DNA is TGTGCCAGCAGTTACGGTCTAGATACATACGAGCAGTACTTC. Translation: CASSYGLDTYEQYF.